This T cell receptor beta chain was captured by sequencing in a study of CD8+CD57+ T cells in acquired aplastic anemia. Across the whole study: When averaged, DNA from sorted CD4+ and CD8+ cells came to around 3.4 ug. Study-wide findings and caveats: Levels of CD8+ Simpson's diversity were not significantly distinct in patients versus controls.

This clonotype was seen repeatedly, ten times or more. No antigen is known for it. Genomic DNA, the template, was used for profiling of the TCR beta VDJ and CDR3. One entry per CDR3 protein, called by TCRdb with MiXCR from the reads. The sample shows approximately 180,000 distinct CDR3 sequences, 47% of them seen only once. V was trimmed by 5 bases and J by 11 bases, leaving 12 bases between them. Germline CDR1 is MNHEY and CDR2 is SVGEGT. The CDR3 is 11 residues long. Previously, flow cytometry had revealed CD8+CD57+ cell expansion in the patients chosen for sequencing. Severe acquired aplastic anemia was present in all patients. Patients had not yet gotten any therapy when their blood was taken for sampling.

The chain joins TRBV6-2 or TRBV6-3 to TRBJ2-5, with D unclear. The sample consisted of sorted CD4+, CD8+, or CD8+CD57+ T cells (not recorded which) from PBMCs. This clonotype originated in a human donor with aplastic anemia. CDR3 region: CASSDRHPQYF. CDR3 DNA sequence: TGTGCCAGCAGTGACCGCCACCCACAGTACTTC.